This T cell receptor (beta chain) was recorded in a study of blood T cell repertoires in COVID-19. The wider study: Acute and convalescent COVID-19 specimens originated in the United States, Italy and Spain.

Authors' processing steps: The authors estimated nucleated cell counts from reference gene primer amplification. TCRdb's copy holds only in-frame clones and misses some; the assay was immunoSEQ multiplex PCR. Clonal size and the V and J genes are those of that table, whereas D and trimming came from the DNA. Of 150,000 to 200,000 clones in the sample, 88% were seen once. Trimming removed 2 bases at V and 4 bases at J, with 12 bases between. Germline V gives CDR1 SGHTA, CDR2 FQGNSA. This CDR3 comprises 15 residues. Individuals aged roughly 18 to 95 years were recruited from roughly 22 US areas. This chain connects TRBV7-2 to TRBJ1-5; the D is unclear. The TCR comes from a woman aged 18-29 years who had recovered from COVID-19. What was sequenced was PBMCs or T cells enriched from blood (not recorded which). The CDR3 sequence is CASSLTADGNQPQHF. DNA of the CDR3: TGTGCCAGCAGCTTAACGGCGGATGGGAATCAGCCCCAGCATTTT.